The rows below give T cell receptor beta chains drawn from one sample of a study of T cells in Graves' hyperthyroidism and ophthalmopathy. TCRdb independently ran MiXCR on the multiplex PCR reads; one entry per CDR3 protein. Of a few hundred thousand distinct CDR3 sequences listed, less than 15% are singletons. The sample taken for sequencing was blood. The receptors were sampled from a man aged 25-40 years with Graves' hyperthyroidism that later progressed to Graves' ophthalmopathy. The CDR3 runs from the conserved cysteine through the conserved F or W. Fields, in order: CDR3 DNA, CDR3 protein, J gene, clone size, V gene, D gene. D genes are given only for firm matches. Not all rows give a size; the values are once, few, many and, for expanded clones, a class.

TGTGCCAGCAGTTTATGGGCCATGAGCTCCTACGAGCAGTACTTC CASSLWAMSSYEQYF TRBJ2-7 many TRBV28 .
TGTGCCAGCAGTCGTGGACAAAACACCATATATTTT CASSRGQNTIYF TRBJ1-3 many TRBV28 .
TGTGCCAGCAGTTTTGCCGGCTACGAGCAGTACTTC CASSFAGYEQYF TRBJ2-7 many TRBV12-3/TRBV12-4 .
TGTGCCAGCTCACCCACCCCGGACCTAACCGGGGAGCTGTTTTTT CASSPTPDLTGELFF TRBJ2-2 few TRBV18 .
TGTGCCAGCAGAACGACAGGGGGGCGGACTGAAGCTTTCTTT CASRTTGGRTEAFF TRBJ1-1 few TRBV6-1 TRBD1
TGTACCAGCCGGACAGGGGGGGCTTACGAGCAGTACTTC CTSRTGGAYEQYF TRBJ2-7 few TRBV28 TRBD1
TGCGCCAGCAGCCAAGAAATCCTGGGCGGAAACACCATATATTTT CASSQEILGGNTIYF TRBJ1-3 . TRBV4-1 .
TGTGCCAGCAGCTCTTTGTCAACTAATGAAAAACTGTTTTTT CASSSLSTNEKLFF TRBJ1-4 many TRBV28 .
TGTGCCAGTAGATCAGGCACTACGCAGTATTTT CASRSGTTQYF TRBJ2-3 . TRBV19 .
TGTGCCAGCAGCCCCAGGCGGGGCCAAACTAATGAAAAACTGTTTTTT CASSPRRGQTNEKLFF TRBJ1-4 many TRBV7-8 .
TGTGCCAGTAGTATATTAGCGGGGTTCCAAGAGACCCAGTACTTC CASSILAGFQETQYF TRBJ2-5 . TRBV19 TRBD2
TGTGCCAGCAGTGAAGGGGGGCCAGGAAACACCATATATTTT CASSEGGPGNTIYF TRBJ1-3 many TRBV2 .
TGTGCCAGCAGCGCAGGGAGGGGGCTGAATCAGCCCCAGCATTTT CASSAGRGLNQPQHF TRBJ1-5 few TRBV7-6 TRBD1
TGCAGTGCTAGGGACAGGGGGAATCAGCCCCAGCATTTT CSARDRGNQPQHF TRBJ1-5 few TRBV20-1 TRBD1
TGCAGTGCCACCGCGGGGGGGTTTTCCTACAATGAGCAGTTCTTC CSATAGGFSYNEQFF TRBJ2-1 . TRBV20-1 TRBD2
TGTGCCTGGAGGAGGACTAGCGGGACACAAGAGACCCAGTACTTC CAWRRTSGTQETQYF TRBJ2-5 few TRBV30 TRBD2
TGTGCCAGCAGTTACAATGGGGCCGGGGAGCTGTTTTTT CASSYNGAGELFF TRBJ2-2 . TRBV6-6 .
TGTGCCACCACCCTGGGGGGCAGGGGCAATCAGCCCCAGCATTTT CATTLGGRGNQPQHF TRBJ1-5 many TRBV24-1 .
TGTGCCAGCAGTTTTAGCGGGGGGTTCACAGATACGCAGTATTTT CASSFSGGFTDTQYF TRBJ2-3 many TRBV28 TRBD2
TGTGCCAGCAGCTCTTTTTATGGCTACACCTTC CASSSFYGYTF TRBJ1-2 many TRBV3-1 .
TGTGCCAGCAGCTTCGTACACTTACCCAACACTGAAGCTTTCTTT CASSFVHLPNTEAFF TRBJ1-1 many TRBV13 .
TGTGCCAGCAGTTCCACAGGGATTTTCGGCAATCAGCCCCAGCATTTT CASSSTGIFGNQPQHF TRBJ1-5 many TRBV27 .
TGTGCCAGCAGTGGGTCTCCAGGGTCCTACAATGAGCAGTTCTTC CASSGSPGSYNEQFF TRBJ2-1 few TRBV6-2/TRBV6-3 .
TGCAGTGCTTGGGACAGGGGGAGAAGCAATCAGCCCCAGCATTTT CSAWDRGRSNQPQHF TRBJ1-5 few TRBV20-1 TRBD1
TGTGCCAGTGAAGCAGGGGGCAGTCAGCCCCAGCATTTT CASEAGGSQPQHF TRBJ1-5 many TRBV2 TRBD1
TGTGCCTGGGTCGGACAGGGGATAGAAGCTTTCTTT CAWVGQGIEAFF TRBJ1-1 . TRBV30 TRBD1
TGTGCCAGCAGTTTACTTGCCGGGGGGGTAAAAAATGAGCAGTTCTTC CASSLLAGGVKNEQFF TRBJ2-1 . TRBV12-3/TRBV12-4 TRBD2
TGTGCCAGCAGTACTTCACAGGGCTCCAATGAAAAACTGTTTTTT CASSTSQGSNEKLFF TRBJ1-4 . TRBV6-5 .
TGCAGTGCTTGCGGGACTAGCGGGGGTAATGAGCAGTTCTTC CSACGTSGGNEQFF TRBJ2-1 many TRBV20-1 TRBD2
TGTGCCATCAGACCCCTTACAGGGCAGGAGGCTTTCTTT CAIRPLTGQEAFF TRBJ1-1 many TRBV10-3 .
TGTGCCAGCAGCCCTCCCGGGGGGAGCACCGGGGAGCTGTTTTTT CASSPPGGSTGELFF TRBJ2-2 many TRBV7-9 TRBD2
TGTGCCAGCAGCCTGTCCGAGGGACCAACCTACAATGAGCAGTTCTTC CASSLSEGPTYNEQFF TRBJ2-1 many TRBV5-8 .
TGTGCCACCTTATCCTACGAGCGGGGCGGACAAGATACGCAGTATTTT CATLSYERGGQDTQYF TRBJ2-3 . TRBV6-4 TRBD2
TGTGCCAGCAGCCCCCTTTTGGGGCAGGACACTGAAGCTTTCTTT CASSPLLGQDTEAFF TRBJ1-1 many TRBV3-1 .
TGTGCCAGCAGCCAAATGCACCACGAGGAAAAACTGTTTTTT CASSQMHHEEKLFF TRBJ1-4 many TRBV3-1 .
TGTGCCAGCAGTCCCTGGGGGGCCAGGGCCGAAAATACAGATACGCAGTATTTT CASSPWGARAENTDTQYF TRBJ2-3 few TRBV12-3/TRBV12-4 .
TGCAGCGTTGAGGATTCTTACAATGAGCAGTTCTTC CSVEDSYNEQFF TRBJ2-1 few TRBV29-1 .
TGCAGCGTGGGGACAGGGGCCGGCTATGGCTACACCTTC CSVGTGAGYGYTF TRBJ1-2 many TRBV29-1 TRBD1
TGTGCCAGCTCACCCCCCGGGACCACGCAAGATACGCAGTATTTT CASSPPGTTQDTQYF TRBJ2-3 . TRBV18 .
TGTGCCAGTAGTATAGCAGGGGCGAACACTGAAGCTTTCTTT CASSIAGANTEAFF TRBJ1-1 . TRBV19 .
TGCGCCAGCAGTGAGTCGAAAGGGGAGACCCAGTACTTC CASSESKGETQYF TRBJ2-5 . TRBV10-2 .
TGTGCCAGCAGCTTTATCGGACAGGGGCCCACCGGGGAGCTGTTTTTT CASSFIGQGPTGELFF TRBJ2-2 . TRBV7-9 TRBD1
TGTGCCAGCCTTTTGGTCCAGGGCGCCTACGAGCAGTACTTC CASLLVQGAYEQYF TRBJ2-7 many TRBV2 .
TGCGCCAGCAGCCAATTGTCTTTCACTAGCACAGATACGCAGTATTTT CASSQLSFTSTDTQYF TRBJ2-3 . TRBV4-1 .
TGTGCCAGCATCGAGGGGCCCAACGGGGAGCTGTTTTTT CASIEGPNGELFF TRBJ2-2 many TRBV6-1 .
TGTGCCACCGAGTTCTGGGGACCCCTGGAGCGAACTAATGAAAAACTGTTTTTT CATEFWGPLERTNEKLFF TRBJ1-4 . TRBV7-9 .
TGTGCCAGCAGTGAGATCAGGGGAAAGATGGCCGGGGAGCTGTTTTTT CASSEIRGKMAGELFF TRBJ2-2 . TRBV6-1 .
TGTGCCAGCAGTTTGGGTAGCGGGGGGGCCGGTAGGGCGGATACGCAGTATTTT CASSLGSGGAGRADTQYF TRBJ2-3 many TRBV12-3/TRBV12-4 TRBD2
TGTGCCAGCAGCTTAATGTCCACCTCCTACGAGCAGTACTTC CASSLMSTSYEQYF TRBJ2-7 . TRBV7-2 .
TGTGCCATCAGCTTCGACAGGAACACCGGGGAGCTGTTTTTT CAISFDRNTGELFF TRBJ2-2 . TRBV10-3 .